The T cell receptor beta chain under discussion was sequenced for a study of cytomegalovirus exposure and HLA in healthy donors. Regarding this clone: What it binds is not known.

Every donor was a healthy person donating bone marrow. Findings and limits, study-wide: In an earlier analysis, in approximately 570 donors, most V segments appeared productive either ~87% or ~30% of the time. Association of a missense DCLRE1C variant with TCR beta V- and J-gene trimming was reported in a later analysis. In a later analysis, several top co-occurrence clusters appeared linked to parvovirus B19, influenza, CMV and Epstein-Barr virus.

The CDR3 sequence is 16 residues long. Per the germline V gene, CDR1 is SGHAT and CDR2 is FQDESV (reference sequence). The V segment lost 6 bases and the J segment 3 bases; nucleotides outside the gene matches: 13. PCR was performed using 60 Vbeta and 13 Jbeta primers. Profiled with immunoSEQ multiplex PCR; TCRdb holds only in-frame clones, not every one. The profile shows 150,000 to 200,000 clones, less than 90% of them singletons. The sequence was obtained from a girl under three years old in good health and CMV-seronegative. The sequencing sample was made of PBMCs. The V and J genes are TRBV11-1 and TRBJ1-2, with 7 bases lining up with TRBD1. CDR3 residues: CASRPLQGGSDYGYTF. The DNA of the CDR3 is TGTGCCAGCAGGCCCTTGCAGGGGGGCTCGGACTATGGCTACACCTTC.